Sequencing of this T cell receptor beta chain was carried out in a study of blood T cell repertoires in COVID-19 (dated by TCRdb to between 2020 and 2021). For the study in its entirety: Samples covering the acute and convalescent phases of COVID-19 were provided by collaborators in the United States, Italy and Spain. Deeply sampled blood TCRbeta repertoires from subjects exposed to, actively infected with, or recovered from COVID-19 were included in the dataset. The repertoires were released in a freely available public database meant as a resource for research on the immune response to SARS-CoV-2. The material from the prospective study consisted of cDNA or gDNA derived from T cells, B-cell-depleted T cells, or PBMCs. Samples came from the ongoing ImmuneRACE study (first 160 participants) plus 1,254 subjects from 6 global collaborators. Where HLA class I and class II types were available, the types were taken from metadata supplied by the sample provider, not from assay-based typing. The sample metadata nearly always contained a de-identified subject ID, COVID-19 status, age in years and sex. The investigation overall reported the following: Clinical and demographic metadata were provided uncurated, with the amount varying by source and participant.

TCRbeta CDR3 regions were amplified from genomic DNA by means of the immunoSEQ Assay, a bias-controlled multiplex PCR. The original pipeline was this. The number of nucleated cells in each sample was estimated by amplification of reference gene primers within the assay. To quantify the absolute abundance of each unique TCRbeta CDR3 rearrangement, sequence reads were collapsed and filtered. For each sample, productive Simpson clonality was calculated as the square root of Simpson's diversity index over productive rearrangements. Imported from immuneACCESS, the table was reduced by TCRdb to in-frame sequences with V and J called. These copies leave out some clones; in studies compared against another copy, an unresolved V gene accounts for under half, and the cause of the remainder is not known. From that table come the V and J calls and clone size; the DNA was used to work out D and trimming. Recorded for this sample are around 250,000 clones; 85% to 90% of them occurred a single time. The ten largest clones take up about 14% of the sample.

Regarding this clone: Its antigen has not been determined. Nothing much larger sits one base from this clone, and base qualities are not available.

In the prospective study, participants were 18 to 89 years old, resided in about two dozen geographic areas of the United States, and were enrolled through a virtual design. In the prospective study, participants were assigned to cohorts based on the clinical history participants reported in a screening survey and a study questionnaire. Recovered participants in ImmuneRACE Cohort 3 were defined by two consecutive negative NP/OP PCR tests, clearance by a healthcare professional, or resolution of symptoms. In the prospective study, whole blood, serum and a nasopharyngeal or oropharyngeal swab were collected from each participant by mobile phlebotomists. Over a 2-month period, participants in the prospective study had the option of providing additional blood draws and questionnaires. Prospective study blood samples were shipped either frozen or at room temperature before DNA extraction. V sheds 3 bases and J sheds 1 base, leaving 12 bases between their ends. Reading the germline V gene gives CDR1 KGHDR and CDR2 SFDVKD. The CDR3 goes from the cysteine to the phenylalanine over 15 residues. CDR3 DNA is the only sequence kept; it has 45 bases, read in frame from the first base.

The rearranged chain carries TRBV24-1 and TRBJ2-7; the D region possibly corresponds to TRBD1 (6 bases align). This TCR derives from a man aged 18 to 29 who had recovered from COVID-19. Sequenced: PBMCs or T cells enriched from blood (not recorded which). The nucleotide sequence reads TGTGCCACCAGTGATGCGACTACAGGGTCCTACGAGCAGTACTTC. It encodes CATSDATTGSYEQYF.